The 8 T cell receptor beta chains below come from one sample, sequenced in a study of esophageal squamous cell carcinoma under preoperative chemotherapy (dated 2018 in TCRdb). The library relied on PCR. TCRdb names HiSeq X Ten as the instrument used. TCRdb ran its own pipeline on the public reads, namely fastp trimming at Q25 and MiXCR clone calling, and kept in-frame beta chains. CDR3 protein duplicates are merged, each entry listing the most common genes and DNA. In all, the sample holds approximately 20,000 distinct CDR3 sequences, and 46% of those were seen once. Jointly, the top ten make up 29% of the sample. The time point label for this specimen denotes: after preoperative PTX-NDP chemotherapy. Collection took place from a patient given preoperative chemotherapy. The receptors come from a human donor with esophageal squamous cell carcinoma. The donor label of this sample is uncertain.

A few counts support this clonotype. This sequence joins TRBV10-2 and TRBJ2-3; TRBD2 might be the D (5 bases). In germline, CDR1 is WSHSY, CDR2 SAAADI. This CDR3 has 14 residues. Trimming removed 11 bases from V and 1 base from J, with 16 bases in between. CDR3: CASSPGGRTDTQYF. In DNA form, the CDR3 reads TGCGCCTCCTCTCCAGGCGGGCGCACAGATACGCAGTATTTT.

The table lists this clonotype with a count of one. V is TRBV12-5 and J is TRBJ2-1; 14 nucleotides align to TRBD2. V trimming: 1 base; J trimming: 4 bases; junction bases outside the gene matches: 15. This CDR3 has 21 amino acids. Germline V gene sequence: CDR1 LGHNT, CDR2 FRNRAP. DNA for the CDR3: TGTGCTAGTGGTTTGGCCCTTATAGAGGGACTAGCGGGAGTTCGTTACAATGAGCAGTTCTTC. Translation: CASGLALIEGLAGVRYNEQFF. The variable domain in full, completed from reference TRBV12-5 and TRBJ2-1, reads DARVTQTPRHKVTEMGQEVTMRCQPILGHNTVFWYRQTMMQGLELLAYFRNRAPLDDSGMPKDRFSAEMPDATLATLKIQPSEPRDSAVYFCASGLALIEGLAGVRYNEQFFGPGTRLTVL.

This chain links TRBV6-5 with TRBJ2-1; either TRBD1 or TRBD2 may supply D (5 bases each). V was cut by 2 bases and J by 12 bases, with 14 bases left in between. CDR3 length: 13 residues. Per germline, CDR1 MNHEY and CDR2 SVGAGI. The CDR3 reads CASSYRIGTAQFF. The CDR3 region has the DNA TGTGCCAGCAGTTACAGGATCGGGACGGCGCAGTTCTTC.

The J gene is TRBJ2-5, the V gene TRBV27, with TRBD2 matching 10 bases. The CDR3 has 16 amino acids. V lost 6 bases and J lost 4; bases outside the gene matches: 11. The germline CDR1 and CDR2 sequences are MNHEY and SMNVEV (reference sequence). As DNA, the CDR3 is TGTGCCAGCAGGTTCAGCGGGGGGGGGGACTCAGAGACCCAGTACTTC. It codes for CASRFSGGGDSETQYF.

CDR3 nucleotide sequence: TGTGCCAGCAGTTCCTATAGCGGGAGGGCGGCCGAGATCCTGTACTTC. Translating gives CASSSYSGRAAEILYF. This chain uses TRBV6-5 with TRBJ2-5; 11 nucleotides agree with TRBD2. Looked up from germline, CDR1 is MNHEY and CDR2 is SVGAGI. The CDR3 runs 16 residues. J gave up 13 bases and V 4 bases, and 17 bases lay outside the gene matches.

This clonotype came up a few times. The DNA for the CDR3 is TGTGCCAGCAGCAGGACGGGACTAGCGATCGAGCAGTACTTC. Protein product: CASSRTGLAIEQYF. The chain couples TRBV7-2 to TRBJ2-7, with TRBD2 matching over 10 bases. Trimming removed 5 bases from V and 6 bases from J; junction bases left unmatched: 7. Germline CDR1 SGHTA, CDR2 FQGNSA. The CDR3 loop spans 14 amino acids.

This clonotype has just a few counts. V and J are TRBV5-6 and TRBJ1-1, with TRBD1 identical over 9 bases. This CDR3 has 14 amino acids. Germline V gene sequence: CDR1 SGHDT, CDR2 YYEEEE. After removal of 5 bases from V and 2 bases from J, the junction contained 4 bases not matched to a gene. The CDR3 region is CASRPGQGNTEAFF. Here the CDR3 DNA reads TGTGCCAGCAGACCGGGACAGGGTAACACTGAAGCTTTCTTT.

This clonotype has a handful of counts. CDR3 amino acids: CASRPGLDPGANVLTF. CDR3 DNA: TGTGCCAGCAGACCTGGACTAGATCCCGGGGCCAACGTCCTGACTTTC. This chain uses TRBV11-3 with TRBJ2-6; 7 positions match TRBD2. The CDR3 has 16 residues. The germline V gene encodes CDR1 SGHNT and CDR2 YENEEA. The trim removed 6 bases at V and 4 bases at J, leaving 9 bases unmatched.